These 32 T cell receptor beta chains originate from one sample sequenced in a study of T cells in Graves' hyperthyroidism and ophthalmopathy. RNA transcripts served as the template for amplifying TCR beta CDR3 regions. RT-PCR in the first round (using the HTBI primer set) targeted the TCR CDR3. MiXCR, applied by TCRdb to the multiplex PCR reads, yields one record per CDR3 protein. The sample contains about 96,000 distinct CDR3 sequences, about half of which appear only once. The sample was blood. These receptor sequences come from a woman in her 40s with Graves' hyperthyroidism.

About this clonotype: A read error may be the cause here, since a much bigger clone is one base away. The gene calls are TRBV11-2 and TRBJ2-7; the D gene could be TRBD1 or TRBD2 (5 bases each). Germline CDR1 and CDR2: SGHAT and FQNNGV. The CDR3 has 15 amino acids. V dropped 2 bases and J dropped 2 bases, with 13 bases sitting between them. The CDR3 DNA reads as TGTGCCAGCAGCTTAAGAGTGAGGGGCCCCTACGAGCAGTACTTC. This gives the protein CASSLRVRGPYEQYF.

V is TRBV2 and J is TRBJ1-2, with 7 bases aligning to TRBD1. The V gene end was trimmed by 7 bases and the J gene end by 2 bases; junction bases not matched to a gene: 4. Germline V gene sequence: CDR1 SNHLY, CDR2 FYNNEI. The CDR3 is 13 residues long. In nucleotides, the CDR3 is TGTGCCAGCAAGCCGGGACAGAACTATGGCTACACCTTC. Translated, it gives CASKPGQNYGYTF.

The chain carries TRBV7-3 and TRBJ1-4; 8 nucleotides match TRBD1. Germline V gives CDR1 SGHTA, CDR2 FQGTGA. V shed 5 bases, J shed 8 bases, and the junction held 10 bases outside the gene matches. There are 15 residues in the CDR3. CDR3 nucleotides: TGTGCCAGCAGCCTGTCAGGGGGCGCGAGAGAAAAACTGTTTTTT. Translated: CASSLSGGAREKLFF.

This rearrangement joins TRBV20-1 to TRBJ1-5; tentatively, D is TRBD1 (5 bases). CDR1 is DFQATT, CDR2 SNEGSKA, per germline (reference sequence). The CDR3 sequence is 12 residues long. With 6 bases removed from V and 5 bases from J, the gap between germline ends came to 11 bases. The CDR3: CSAEEGYQPQHF. As DNA, the CDR3 is TGCAGTGCCGAAGAGGGGTATCAGCCCCAGCATTTT.

This clonotype was detected a few times. The chain is built from TRBV24-1 and TRBJ2-5, with D possibly TRBD1 on 6 matching bases. Germline lookup yields CDR1 KGHDR and CDR2 SFDVKD. CDR3 length: 12 residues. In DNA form, the CDR3 reads TGTGCTACCTACAGGGATCGAGAGACCCAGTACTTC. It specifies CATYRDRETQYF.

Of note for this clonotype: This may be a read error, as it is one base from a much larger clone. The chain links TRBV7-2 to TRBJ1-2, with D perhaps TRBD1 (5 bases). Germline assignment: CDR1 SGHTA and CDR2 FQGNSA. The CDR3 runs 14 residues. V lost 6 bases and J 4 bases, leaving 15 bases between the germline ends. CDR3 bases: TGTGCCAGCAGTCTTTTCGGGGCTGGCTATGGCTACACCTTC. Its protein product is CASSLFGAGYGYTF.

This clonotype was picked up many times. The chain joins TRBV29-1 to TRBJ2-3; D call uncertain. V lost 7 bases to trimming and J lost 2 bases, with 13 bases between them. CDR1 is SQVTM, CDR2 ANQGSEA, per germline. The CDR3 has 13 residues. For the CDR3, the DNA is TGCAGCGCACTCTCACAAGCCACAGATACGCAGTATTTT. It yields the protein CSALSQATDTQYF.

This chain connects TRBV20-1 to TRBJ2-7, with 10 positions matching TRBD1. CDR3 size: 14 residues. In germline, CDR1 is DFQATT, CDR2 SNEGSKA (reference sequence). V trimming: 6 bases; J trimming: 5 bases; junction bases outside the gene matches: 10. For the CDR3, the DNA is TGCAGTGCATACCGGGACAGGGGAGGCCACGAGCAGTACTTC. Its translation: CSAYRDRGGHEQYF.

In its sample, this clonotype was seen many times. The chain employs TRBV5-4 and TRBJ2-2, with D perhaps given as TRBD1 or TRBD2 (5 bases each). Germline lookup yields CDR1 SGHNT and CDR2 YYREEE (reference sequence). The CDR3 consists of 16 residues. V lost 1 base, J lost 3 bases, and 13 bases lay in between. The CDR3 region has the DNA TGTGCCAGCAGCTTGTGGGGACGGCCATACACCGGGGAGCTGTTTTTT. Its protein product is CASSLWGRPYTGELFF.

This chain connects TRBV15 to TRBJ2-5; D might be TRBD2 (7 bases). Between the trimmed V and J ends, which lost 5 bases and 9 bases, there was a span of 19 bases. Germline CDR1 reads LNHNV; CDR2 reads YYDKDF (reference sequence). The CDR3 contains 14 residues. The CDR3 DNA sequence: TGTGCCACCAGCCCCCGAGGGGCGGGGGCCGCCCAGTACTTC. Protein sequence: CATSPRGAGAAQYF.

This clonotype has at least ten counts. This chain connects TRBV7-6 to TRBJ1-1; D unresolved. CDR1 and CDR2 from the germline V gene are SGHVS and FNYEAQ. Trimming removed 5 bases from V and 0 bases from J, with 19 bases in between. This CDR3 is 17 amino acids long. The CDR3, as DNA: TGTGCCAGCAGCAAAGGACCCGGGGAGTTAATGAACACTGAAGCTTTCTTT. It specifies CASSKGPGELMNTEAFF. Full variable domain (missing parts from reference TRBV7-6 and TRBJ1-1): GAGVSQSPRYKVTKRGQDVALRCDPISGHVSLYWYRQALGQGPEFLTYFNYEAQQDKSGLPNDRFSAERPEGSISTLTIQRTEQRDSAMYRCASSKGPGELMNTEAFFGQGTRLTVV.

This clonotype was found many times. CDR3 DNA: TGTGCCAGCAGTCGGACAGGGTCGTACACTGAAGCTTTCTTT. Encoded protein: CASSRTGSYTEAFF. The chain has TRBV7-8 and TRBJ1-1; 8 bases map to TRBD1. The germline CDR1 and CDR2 sequences are SGHVS and FQNEAQ. V gave up 6 bases and J gave up 3 bases; unmatched junction bases: 6. The CDR3 runs 14 residues.

V gene TRBV10-3 combines with J gene TRBJ1-1; D gene uncertain. Germline loops: CDR1 ENHRY, CDR2 SYGVKD. The CDR3 spans 13 residues. V was shortened by 4 bases and J by 2 bases, with 8 bases between the two germline ends. The chain's CDR3 is CAISVSDNTEAFF. The CDR3 DNA is TGTGCCATCAGTGTCTCGGACAACACTGAAGCTTTCTTT.

The chain links TRBV20-1 to TRBJ1-2, with D perhaps TRBD1 (5 bases). CDR1 is DFQATT, CDR2 SNEGSKA, per germline (reference sequence). Trimming cost V 0 bases and J 8 bases, with 16 bases left between them. The CDR3 contains 14 residues. CDR3 in DNA: TGCAGTGCTAGAGACGGGGCCCTTTGGGAGGGCTACACCTTC. It translates to CSARDGALWEGYTF.

This clonotype was detected ten times or more. The chain employs TRBV7-8 and TRBJ2-5; 14 bases line up with TRBD2. Trimming at V came to 4 bases and at J to 4 bases, leaving 8 bases not matched to a gene. CDR1 is SGHVS, CDR2 FQNEAQ, per germline. This CDR3 spans 17 amino acids. The CDR3 reads CASSSTAGTSGRETQYF. The DNA for the CDR3 is TGTGCCAGCAGCTCCACTGCCGGGACTAGCGGGAGAGAGACCCAGTACTTC.

This clonotype was detected only a few times. The CDR3 region has the DNA TGTGCCAGCAGCCATAGGAGCAGGAATGGCTACACCTTC. It encodes CASSHRSRNGYTF. The chain combines TRBV7-8 with TRBJ1-2; no clear D. Germline CDR1 SGHVS, CDR2 FQNEAQ. V was clipped by 5 bases and J by 6 bases, with 13 bases between them. The CDR3 is 13 residues long.

In the case of this clonotype: An end of the junction does not agree with germline; a read error may underlie this. The chain recombines TRBV29-1 with TRBJ2-2; TRBD2 might be the D (5 bases). From germline, CDR1 is SQVTM and CDR2 ANQGSEA. The CDR3 runs to 13 residues. The CDR3, as DNA: TGCAGCGTTGGAGGGAGTCAGACCGGGGAGCCGTTCTTT. This translates into CSVGGSQTGEPFF.

As to this clonotype: This may stem from a read error, because a much larger clone lies one nucleotide away. The V and J genes are TRBV7-3 and TRBJ2-3; the D gene is possibly TRBD2 (6 bases). Trimming took 4 bases from V and 6 from J, leaving 11 bases between them. This CDR3 comprises 13 residues. CDR1 and CDR2 from the germline V gene are SGHTA and FQGTGA. The CDR3 here is CASSSPGDDTQYF. CDR3 DNA sequence: TGTGCCAGCAGCTCCCCGGGGGATGATACGCAGTATTTT.

This clonotype was observed a handful of times. The V gene is TRBV4-2, the J gene TRBJ1-2; D gene ambiguous. Per germline, CDR1 LGHNA and CDR2 YNFKEQ. The germline V and J ends were trimmed by 4 bases and 5 bases, with 17 bases remaining between them. The CDR3 covers 15 residues. DNA of the CDR3: TGTGCCAGCAGCCTTGTGACACGATCGGGGTATGGCTACACCTTC. This gives the protein CASSLVTRSGYGYTF.

The chain links TRBV2 to TRBJ1-1; D perhaps matches TRBD1 (5 bases). V was cut by 8 bases and J by 7 bases, with 11 bases left in between. The CDR3 totals 11 residues. The germline gives CDR1 SNHLY, CDR2 FYNNEI. The CDR3 spells CASGRGFEAFF. As DNA, the CDR3 is TGTGCCAGCGGCCGGGGGTTTGAAGCTTTCTTT.

V and J are TRBV15 and TRBJ1-1; TRBD1 matches 7 bases. Germline assignment: CDR1 LNHNV and CDR2 YYDKDF (reference sequence). This CDR3 spans 15 amino acids. The trim removed 5 bases at V and 0 bases at J, leaving 6 bases unmatched. For the CDR3, the DNA is TGTGCCACCAGCGCCACAGGGGCTATGAACACTGAAGCTTTCTTT. Translated: CATSATGAMNTEAFF. The full variable domain, its missing parts supplied by reference TRBV15 and TRBJ1-1, is DAMVIQNPRYQVTQFGKPVTLSCSQTLNHNVMYWYQQKSSQAPKLLFHYYDKDFNNEADTPDNFQSRRPNTSFCFLDIRSPGLGDTAMYLCATSATGAMNTEAFFGQGTRLTVV.

This clonotype was found once. With a much larger clone just one base away, this may be a read error. The chain links TRBV7-9 to TRBJ2-2, with D tentatively TRBD1 (6 bases). CDR1 is SEHNR and CDR2 is FQNEAQ in the germline V gene (reference sequence). The CDR3 runs 12 residues. The CDR3 region has the DNA TGTGCCAGCGGCTTAGGGGACAGGGAGCTGTTTTTT. It codes for CASGLGDRELFF.

By share, this clonotype counts as medium-sized (0.01 to 0.1%). The V call is TRBV15, the J call TRBJ1-2; tentatively, D is TRBD1 (6 bases). V lost 1 base to trimming and J lost 2 bases, with 14 bases between them. CDR3 length: 16 residues. Germline V gives CDR1 LNHNV, CDR2 YYDKDF (reference sequence). CDR3 region: CATSRVVGRGNYGYTF. In DNA, the CDR3 is TGTGCCACCAGCAGAGTTGTAGGCAGGGGAAACTATGGCTACACCTTC.

The V and J genes are TRBV7-2 and TRBJ1-2; no clear D gene. Germline V gene data show CDR1 as SGHTA and CDR2 as FQGNSA. The CDR3 contains 15 residues. V was cut by 1 base and J by 2 bases, with 11 bases left in between. The CDR3 loop is CASSLVSTGNYGYTF. CDR3 sequence (DNA): TGTGCCAGCAGCTTAGTGAGCACCGGGAACTATGGCTACACCTTC.

This clonotype turned up a few times. The chain carries TRBV29-1 and TRBJ2-7; 9 bases fit TRBD1. With 6 bases clipped from V and 13 bases from J, the junction kept 1 base outside the gene matches. The CDR3 is made up of 8 amino acids. The germline V gene encodes CDR1 SQVTM and CDR2 ANQGSEA. CDR3 region: CSVQGAYF. The CDR3 DNA is TGCAGCGTACAGGGGGCCTACTTC.

This clonotype was counted between two and nine times. The J gene is TRBJ1-5, the V gene TRBV12-3 or TRBV12-4, with D possibly being TRBD1 (6 bases). CDR3 length: 16 amino acids. Between the trimmed V and J ends, which lost 7 bases and 7 bases, there was a span of 23 bases. CDR3 residues: CASTPGGVGIRQPQHF. CDR3 in DNA: TGTGCCAGCACCCCTGGGGGCGTCGGAATTCGGCAGCCCCAGCATTTT.

This clonotype was seen ten or more times. The gene calls are TRBV29-1 and TRBJ1-1, with a possible D match to TRBD1 (5 bases). Germline V gene data show CDR1 as SQVTM and CDR2 as ANQGSEA. The CDR3 spans 13 residues. The V and J ends lost 5 bases and 3 bases respectively, with 13 bases between them. CDR3 nucleotide sequence: TGCAGCGTTCCGGGACTTGGGTACACTGAAGCTTTCTTT. Protein sequence: CSVPGLGYTEAFF.

The chain uses TRBV6-5 and TRBJ2-5; the D is unclear. Germline loops: CDR1 MNHEY, CDR2 SVGAGI. V lost 6 bases to trimming and J lost 5 bases, with 13 bases between them. The CDR3 runs to 13 residues. CDR3 nucleotides: TGTGCCAGCAGCTTTTCCTTTGGGGAGACCCAGTACTTC. It specifies CASSFSFGETQYF.

As regards this clonotype: The DNA is omitted, as the CDR3 cannot be located on it reliably, and the CDR3 follows TCRdb's listing. The V and J genes are TRBV7-2 and TRBJ2-5; TRBD2 is the table's D call and was not checked against the DNA. Counting both end residues, the CDR3 totals 18 amino acids. Germline V gene lookup returns CDR1 SGHTA and CDR2 FQGNSA. CDR3 residues: CASSFYICSARTVETQYF.

This clonotype was seen only a few times. This rearrangement joins TRBV13 to TRBJ1-1, with D possibly being TRBD1 (5 bases). V dropped 5 bases and J dropped 5 bases, with 18 bases sitting between them. Germline values: CDR1 PRHDT, CDR2 FYEKMQ (reference sequence). The CDR3 is 15 residues long. The CDR3, as DNA: TGTGCCAGCAGCCCCCCGGCGGGGGGGTTTACTGAAGCTTTCTTT. Residues: CASSPPAGGFTEAFF.

This clonotype has more than one count but fewer than ten. The chain uses TRBV7-2 and TRBJ2-7, with 7 bases lining up with TRBD1. CDR3 size: 14 residues. Germline loops: CDR1 SGHTA, CDR2 FQGNSA. V lost 1 base, J lost 6 bases, and 6 bases stayed unmatched. The CDR3 protein is CASSLVGAGGEQYF. The CDR3, as DNA: TGTGCCAGCAGCTTAGTAGGGGCAGGGGGCGAGCAGTACTTC.

The genes are TRBV2 and TRBJ2-2; the match to TRBD2 covers 9 bases. Germline CDR1 is SNHLY and CDR2 is FYNNEI. CDR3 length: 16 amino acids. Trimming removed 2 bases from V and 5 bases from J; junction bases left unmatched: 6. The CDR3 DNA follows: TGTGCCAGCAGTGAACTAGCGGGGAGAGGTACCGGGGAGCTGTTTTTT. Translating gives CASSELAGRGTGELFF.